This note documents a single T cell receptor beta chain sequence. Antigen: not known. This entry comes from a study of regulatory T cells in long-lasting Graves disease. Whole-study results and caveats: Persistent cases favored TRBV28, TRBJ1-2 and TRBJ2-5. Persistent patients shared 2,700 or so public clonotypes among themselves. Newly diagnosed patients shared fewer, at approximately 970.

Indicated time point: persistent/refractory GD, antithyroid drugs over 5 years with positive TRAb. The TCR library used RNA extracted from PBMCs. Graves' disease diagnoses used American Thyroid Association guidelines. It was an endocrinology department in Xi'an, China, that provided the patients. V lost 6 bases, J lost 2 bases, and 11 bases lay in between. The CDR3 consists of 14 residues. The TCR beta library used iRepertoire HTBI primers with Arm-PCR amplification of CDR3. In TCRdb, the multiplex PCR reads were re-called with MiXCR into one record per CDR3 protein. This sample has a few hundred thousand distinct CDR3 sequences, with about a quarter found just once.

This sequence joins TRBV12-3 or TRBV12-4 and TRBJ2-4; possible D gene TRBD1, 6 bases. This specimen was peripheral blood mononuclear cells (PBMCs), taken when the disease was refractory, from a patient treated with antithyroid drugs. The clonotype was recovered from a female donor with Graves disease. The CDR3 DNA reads TGTGCCAGCAGGCCGACAGGCTCCAAAAACATTCAGTACTTC. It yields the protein CASRPTGSKNIQYF.